This T cell receptor (beta chain) was recovered during a study of T-cell memory formation after mild COVID-19. Findings and caveats of the study: Among clones contracting day 15 to 85, CD4/CD8 was balanced, whereas later expanders leaned CD4+. Memory from before infection featured some responding clones, which suggests cross-reactive memory joined.

5'RACE primed from the constant segment yielded TCR alpha and TCR beta cDNA libraries bearing sample barcodes and UMIs. TCRdb analysed the 5' RACE reads with MiXCR anew, one entry per CDR3 protein. The data hold around 510,000 distinct CDR3 sequences, with 20% to 25% observed a single time. With V trimmed by 5 bases and J by 2 bases, 10 bases remained unmatched. The CDR3 sequence is 16 residues long. Germline CDR1 is LNHDA and CDR2 is SQIVND (reference sequence). Remarks on this clonotype: Its antigen is undetermined.

The sequence derives from an adult woman who had mild COVID-19 (a few samples of this study predate the infection). Cell type and time point are not known. The sequenced sample consisted of PBMCs or a T cell subset sorted from them (not recorded which). This chain links TRBV19 with TRBJ1-2; 8 bases are shared with TRBD1. CDR3 sequence: CASSVTRQGRNYGYTF. CDR3 bases: TGTGCCAGTAGTGTTACTCGACAGGGGCGAAACTATGGCTACACCTTC.